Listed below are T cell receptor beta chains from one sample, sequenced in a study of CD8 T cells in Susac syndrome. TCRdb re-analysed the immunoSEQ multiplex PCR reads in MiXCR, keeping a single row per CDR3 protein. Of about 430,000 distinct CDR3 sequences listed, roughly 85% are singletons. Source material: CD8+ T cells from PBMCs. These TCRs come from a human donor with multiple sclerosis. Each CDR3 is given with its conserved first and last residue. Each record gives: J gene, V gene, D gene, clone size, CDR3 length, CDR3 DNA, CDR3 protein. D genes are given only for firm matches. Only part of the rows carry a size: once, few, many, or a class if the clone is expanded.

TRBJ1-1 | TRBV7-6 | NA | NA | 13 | TGTGCCAGCAGCCCCGCTGTGAACACTGAAGCTTTCTTT | CASSPAVNTEAFF
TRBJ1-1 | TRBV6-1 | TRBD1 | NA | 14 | TGTGCCACCCACACCGGGACAGGGGGCACTGAAGCTTTCTTT | CATHTGTGGTEAFF
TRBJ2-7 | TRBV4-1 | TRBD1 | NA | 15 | TGCGCCAGCAGCCTTATGGACAGGGTCTCCTACGAGCAGTACTTC | CASSLMDRVSYEQYF
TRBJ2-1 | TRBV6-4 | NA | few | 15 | TGTGCCAGCAGCGATGACGCTCAGGGGGGCAATGAGCAGTTCTTC | CASSDDAQGGNEQFF
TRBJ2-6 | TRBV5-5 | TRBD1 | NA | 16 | TGTGCCAGCAGCACAGGGGTCGGCTCTGGTGCCAACGTCCTGACTTTC | CASSTGVGSGANVLTF
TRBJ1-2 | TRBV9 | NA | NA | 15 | TGTGCCAGCAGCCTAAAGAGAGACACTAACTATGGCTACACCTTC | CASSLKRDTNYGYTF
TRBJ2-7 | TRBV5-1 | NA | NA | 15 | TGCGCCAGCAGCTTGGTTGGGGGCGTAGCCTACGAGCAGTACTTC | CASSLVGGVAYEQYF
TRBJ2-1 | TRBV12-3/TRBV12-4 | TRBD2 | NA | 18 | TGTGCCAGCAGTTTTGTGGTTGAGCGGGAGGGGTCTTTCAATGAGCAGTTCTTC | CASSFVVEREGSFNEQFF
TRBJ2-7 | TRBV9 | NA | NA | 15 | TGTGCCAGCAGCGCCACCCTAGGACAGACCTACGAGCAGTACTTC | CASSATLGQTYEQYF
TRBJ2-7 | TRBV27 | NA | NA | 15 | TGTGCCAGCAGTCCCCGGGCAGGGCATCGGTACGAGCAGTACTTC | CASSPRAGHRYEQYF
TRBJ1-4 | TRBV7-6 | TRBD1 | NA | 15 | TGTGCCAGCAGCGAAGGAGGGACAGGGATTGAAAAACTGTTTTTT | CASSEGGTGIEKLFF
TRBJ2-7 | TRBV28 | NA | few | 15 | TGTGCCAGCAGTGCATTTTTAGGGGCGGAGTACGAGCAGTACTTC | CASSAFLGAEYEQYF
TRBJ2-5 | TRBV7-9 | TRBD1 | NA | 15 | TGTGCCAGCAGCTCTCCCCAAGGGGGCGTGGAGACCCAGTACTTC | CASSSPQGGVETQYF
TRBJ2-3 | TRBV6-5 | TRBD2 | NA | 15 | TGTGCCAGCAGTTTAGGACTAGTGTCACTCCATACGCAGTATTTT | CASSLGLVSLHTQYF
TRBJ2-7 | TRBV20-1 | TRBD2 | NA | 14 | TGCAGTGCTAGCGGACTAGCGGAGCCCTACGAGCAGTACTTC | CSASGLAEPYEQYF
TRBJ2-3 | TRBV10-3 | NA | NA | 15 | TGTGCCACCTTCTCGGCGGGCGAGAGCACAGATACGCAGTATTTT | CATFSAGESTDTQYF
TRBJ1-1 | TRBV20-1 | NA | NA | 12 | TGCAGTGCTAGCGATACATACACTGAAGCTTTCTTT | CSASDTYTEAFF
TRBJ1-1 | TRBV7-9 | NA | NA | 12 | TGTGCCAGCAGCTTACAGAACACTGAAGCTTTCTTT | CASSLQNTEAFF
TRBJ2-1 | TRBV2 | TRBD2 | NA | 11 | TGTGCCAGCTTTGGCGGGAGGGCTTCGTTCTTC | CASFGGRASFF
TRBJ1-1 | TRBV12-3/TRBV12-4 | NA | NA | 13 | TGTGCCAGCAGCCCCAACTCGGAGGCAGGAGCTTTCTTT | CASSPNSEAGAFF
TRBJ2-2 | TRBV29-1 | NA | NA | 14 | TGCAGCGTTGCAAGGACAGAGACATCCGGGGAGCTGTTTTTT | CSVARTETSGELFF
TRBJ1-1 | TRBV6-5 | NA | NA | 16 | TGTGCCAGCAGTTTCCACTCGGACCAGGTGGACACTGAAGCTTTCTTT | CASSFHSDQVDTEAFF